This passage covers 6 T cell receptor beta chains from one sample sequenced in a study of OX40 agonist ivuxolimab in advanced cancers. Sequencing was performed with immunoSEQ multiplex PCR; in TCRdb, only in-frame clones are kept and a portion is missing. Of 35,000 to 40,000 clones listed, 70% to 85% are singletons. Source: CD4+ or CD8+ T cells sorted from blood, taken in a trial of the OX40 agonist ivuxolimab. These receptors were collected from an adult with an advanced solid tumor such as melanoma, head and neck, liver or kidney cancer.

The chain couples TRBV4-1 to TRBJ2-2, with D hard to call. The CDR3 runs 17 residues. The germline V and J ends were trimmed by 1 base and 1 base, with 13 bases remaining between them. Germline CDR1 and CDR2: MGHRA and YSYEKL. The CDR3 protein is CASSQVAHTWNTGELFF. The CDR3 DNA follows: TGCGCCAGCAGCCAAGTAGCCCACACCTGGAACACCGGGGAGCTGTTTTTT.

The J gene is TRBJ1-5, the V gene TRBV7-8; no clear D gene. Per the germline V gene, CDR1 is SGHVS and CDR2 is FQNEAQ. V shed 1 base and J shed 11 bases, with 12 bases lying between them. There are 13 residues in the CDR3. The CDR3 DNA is TGTGCCAGCAGCTTAGAACCGAGGGCCGCCCAGCATTTT. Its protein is CASSLEPRAAQHF.

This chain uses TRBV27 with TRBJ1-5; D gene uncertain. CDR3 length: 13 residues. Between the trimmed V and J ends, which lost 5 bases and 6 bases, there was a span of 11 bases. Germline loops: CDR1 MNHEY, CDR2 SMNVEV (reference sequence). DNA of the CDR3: TGTGCCAGCAGTCCATCTATTGGTCAGCCCCAGCATTTT. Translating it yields CASSPSIGQPQHF.

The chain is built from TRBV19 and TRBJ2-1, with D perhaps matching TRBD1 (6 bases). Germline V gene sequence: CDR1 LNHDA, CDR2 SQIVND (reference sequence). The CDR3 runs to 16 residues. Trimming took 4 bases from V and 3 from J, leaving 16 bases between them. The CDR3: CASSKYQGSVYNEQFF. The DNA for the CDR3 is TGTGCCAGTAGTAAATATCAGGGGTCCGTCTACAATGAGCAGTTCTTC.

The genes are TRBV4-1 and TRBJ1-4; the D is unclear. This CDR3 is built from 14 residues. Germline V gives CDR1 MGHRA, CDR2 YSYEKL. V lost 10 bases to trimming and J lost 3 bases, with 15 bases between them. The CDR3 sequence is CATATLFPNEKLFF. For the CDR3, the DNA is TGCGCCACTGCGACCCTTTTTCCTAATGAAAAACTGTTTTTT.

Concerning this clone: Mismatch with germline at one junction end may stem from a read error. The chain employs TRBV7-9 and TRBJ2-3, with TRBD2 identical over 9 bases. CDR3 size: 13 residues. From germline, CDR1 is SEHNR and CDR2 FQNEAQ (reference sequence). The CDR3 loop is CASSLVTSGNHRF. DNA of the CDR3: TGTGCCAGCAGCTTAGTGACTAGCGGTAACCATCGTTTT.